A selection of T cell receptor beta chains follows, all from one sample in a study of beta chain features in type 1 diabetes. TCRdb's table, derived via immunoSEQ multiplex PCR, lists solely in-frame clones and lacks some. Among about 900,000 clones listed, roughly 15% were seen once. The sequenced sample consisted of naive CD4+ T cells from blood. The receptors stem from a woman younger than 35 in good health. CDR3s include the opening cysteine and the closing phenylalanine or tryptophan. Fields, in order: D gene, V gene, J gene, clone size, CDR3 protein, CDR3 DNA. A D gene is named only where the DNA matches it firmly. Rows give clone size only sometimes, using once, few, many, or a class for an expanded clone.

TRBD2	TRBV10-3	TRBJ2-7	-	CAISESISAGAYEQYF	TGTGCCATCAGTGAGTCGATTTCAGCGGGAGCCTACGAGCAGTACTTC
-	TRBV7-2	TRBJ2-5	few	CASSLQREERETQYF	TGTGCCAGCAGCCTGCAGAGGGAGGAGCGGGAGACCCAGTACTTC
TRBD1	TRBV15	TRBJ1-2	few	CATSNWDSGGRYGYTF	TGTGCCACCAGCAACTGGGACAGTGGAGGAAGATATGGCTACACCTTC
-	TRBV28	TRBJ2-7	-	CASSPQGFEQYF	TGTGCCAGCAGTCCCCAGGGCTTCGAGCAGTACTTC
TRBD2	TRBV15	TRBJ2-1	few	CATSRVLYSGNDNEQFF	TGTGCCACCAGCAGAGTTCTCTATAGCGGGAACGACAATGAGCAGTTCTTC
-	TRBV5-4	TRBJ1-2	-	CASSLEAGWNYGYTF	TGTGCCAGCAGCTTGGAGGCAGGGTGGAACTATGGCTACACCTTC
-	TRBV30	TRBJ2-7	-	CAWNPSGPTIYEQYF	TGTGCCTGGAATCCGTCGGGGCCCACTATTTACGAGCAGTACTTC
TRBD1	TRBV12-5	TRBJ2-7	few	CASAGTGYEQYF	TGTGCTAGTGCTGGGACAGGCTACGAGCAGTACTTC
-	TRBV5-4	TRBJ2-5	-	CASSLVLGETQYF	TGTGCCAGCAGCTTGGTATTGGGAGAGACCCAGTACTTC
-	TRBV10-3	TRBJ2-5	-	CAISESHQGGRETQYF	TGTGCCATCAGTGAGTCACACCAGGGGGGGCGAGAGACCCAGTACTTC
TRBD2	TRBV6-5	TRBJ2-7	few	CASRKEGLAGRVHF	TGTGCCAGCAGGAAGGAGGGACTAGCGGGTCGGGTGCACTTC
-	TRBV29-1	TRBJ1-1	-	CSVVGSRFTSRSNTEAFF	TGCAGCGTTGTAGGGTCGAGGTTTACAAGCAGGTCGAACACTGAAGCTTTCTTT
-	TRBV15	TRBJ2-1	few	CATSRDAGYEQFF	TGTGCCACCAGCAGGGATGCGGGGTATGAGCAGTTCTTC
-	TRBV5-6	TRBJ2-5	-	CASSLYETQYF	TGTGCCAGCAGCTTGTATGAGACCCAGTACTTC
TRBD2	TRBV28	TRBJ2-7	-	CASRPGGSSYEQYF	TGTGCCAGCCGTCCGGGCGGGAGCTCCTACGAGCAGTACTTC
-	TRBV6-1	TRBJ1-5	-	CAGGGQPQHF	TGTGCCGGGGGAGGCCAGCCCCAGCATTTT
TRBD2	TRBV4-3	TRBJ2-2	-	CASSQVSLAGNTGELFF	TGCGCCAGCAGCCAAGTGAGCCTAGCGGGGAACACCGGGGAGCTGTTTTTT
TRBD2	TRBV7-3	TRBJ2-5	-	CASSPGLAGAYQETQYF	TGTGCCAGCAGCCCAGGACTAGCGGGAGCGTACCAAGAGACCCAGTACTTC
TRBD2	TRBV10-3	TRBJ2-1	few	CAISEPGLQNNEQFF	TGTGCCATCAGTGAGCCGGGACTACAAAACAATGAGCAGTTCTTC
TRBD1	TRBV29-1	TRBJ2-2	few	CSGGQGNTGELFF	TGCAGCGGCGGACAGGGAAACACCGGGGAGCTGTTTTTT
-	TRBV11-2	TRBJ2-5	-	CASSLLWEETQYF	TGTGCCAGCAGCTTACTCTGGGAAGAGACCCAGTACTTC
-	TRBV29-1	TRBJ1-3	-	CSVESSSGNTIYF	TGCAGCGTTGAATCGAGCTCTGGAAACACCATATATTTT
-	TRBV28	TRBJ2-3	-	CASSSMDTQYF	TGTGCCAGCAGTTCGATGGATACGCAGTATTTT
-	TRBV4-3	TRBJ2-7	-	CASSQAARTSYEQYF	TGCGCCAGCAGCCAAGCAGCTAGGACTTCGTACGAGCAGTACTTC
-	TRBV10-3	TRBJ2-2	few	CACTAGPNTGELFF	TGTGCCTGTACGGCCGGACCCAACACCGGGGAGCTGTTTTTT
TRBD2	TRBV19	TRBJ2-7	-	CASSMGREYEQYF	TGTGCCAGTAGTATGGGGCGGGAGTACGAGCAGTACTTC
-	TRBV7-9	TRBJ2-7	few	CASSFDIFAYEQYF	TGTGCCAGCAGCTTCGACATTTTCGCCTACGAGCAGTACTTC
-	TRBV7-9	TRBJ2-5	-	CASSLTGFETQYF	TGTGCCAGCAGCTTAACAGGGTTCGAGACCCAGTACTTC
TRBD2	TRBV6-5	TRBJ2-3	-	CASSLSGSSTDTQYF	TGTGCCAGCAGCCTTAGCGGGAGCAGCACAGATACGCAGTATTTT
TRBD1	TRBV7-2	TRBJ2-7	-	CASSPDRGLYEQYF	TGTGCCAGCAGCCCGGACAGGGGGCTGTACGAGCAGTACTTC
-	TRBV10-3	TRBJ2-6	-	CASGISGANVLTF	TGTGCCAGCGGAATCTCTGGGGCCAACGTCCTGACTTTC
TRBD1	TRBV7-3	TRBJ2-1	-	CASSPWGQNNEQFF	TGTGCCAGCAGCCCGTGGGGACAGAACAATGAGCAGTTCTTC
-	TRBV28	TRBJ2-7	-	CASSLGQYEQYF	TGTGCCAGCAGTTTAGGGCAGTACGAGCAGTACTTC
-	TRBV4-3	TRBJ2-1	-	CASSSARGISYNEQFF	TGCGCCAGCAGCTCAGCCAGGGGAATCTCCTACAATGAGCAGTTCTTC
TRBD2	TRBV27	TRBJ2-1	-	CASSHLRTSGYNEQFF	TGTGCCAGCAGTCACCTACGGACTAGCGGGTACAATGAGCAGTTCTTC
-	TRBV10-2	TRBJ1-4	-	CASSATEKLFF	TGCGCCAGCAGTGCTACCGAAAAACTGTTTTTT
-	TRBV6-5	TRBJ2-3	-	CASRSETYTDTQYF	TGTGCCAGCCGATCGGAGACGTACACAGATACGCAGTATTTT
-	TRBV25-1	TRBJ2-7	-	CASSEFVNSYEQYF	TGTGCCAGCAGTGAATTCGTCAACTCCTACGAGCAGTACTTC
-	TRBV7-3	TRBJ2-5	few	CASSLTGLAEETQYF	TGTGCCAGCAGCTTAACTGGGCTAGCAGAAGAGACCCAGTACTTC
-	TRBV7-9	TRBJ2-5	few	CASSSLGTHPGQETQYF	TGTGCCAGCAGCTCCCTTGGGACACACCCGGGCCAAGAGACCCAGTACTTC
TRBD1	TRBV7-2	TRBJ2-7	once	CASSKGRGTGSIFNEQYF	TGTGCCAGCAGCAAAGGCCGCGGGACAGGGAGTATTTTTAACGAGCAGTACTTC
-	TRBV2	TRBJ1-1	few	CASRGDLNTEAFF	TGTGCCAGCAGGGGGGACCTGAACACTGAAGCTTTCTTT
-	TRBV7-8	TRBJ2-1	-	CASSLARTQVYNEQFF	TGTGCCAGCAGCTTAGCAAGGACTCAAGTCTACAATGAGCAGTTCTTC
-	TRBV10-3	TRBJ2-1	-	CAISERVYNEQFF	TGTGCCATCAGTGAAAGGGTGTACAATGAGCAGTTCTTC
TRBD1	TRBV10-3	TRBJ1-5	-	CAISAGRQGGNQPQHF	TGTGCCATCAGTGCCGGACGACAGGGTGGCAATCAGCCCCAGCATTTT